This T cell receptor beta chain was profiled in a study of T cell responses to AZD1222 COVID-19 vaccine. Findings of the study overall: Compared with day 0, the breadth and depth of the Spike-specific TCR repertoire rose significantly after two doses of AZD1222. Repertoire sampling was restricted to post-peak T cell response timepoints. Possibly, clonal diversity was underestimated; donors were largely white British and included more females. Unmutated variant regions reportedly attract nearly half of all spike-specific TCRs.

Sequencing was performed with immunoSEQ multiplex PCR; in TCRdb, only in-frame clones are kept and a portion is missing. The sample has 150,000 or so clones, less than 95% seen once. To note about this clone: The antigen remains undetermined.

The receptor was derived from an adult in good health. The specimen comprised peripheral blood, sampled on day 0 of AZD1222 vaccination.

In DNA, the CDR3 is TGCGCCAGCAGCCCGGCCCTCGGCTCACCCCTCCACTTT. It codes for CASSPALGSPLHF. V usage is TRBV5-1 and J usage is TRBJ1-6; no clear D gene. Trimming took 4 bases from V and 10 from J, leaving 12 bases between them. CDR3 length: 13 residues. Germline V gives CDR1 SGHRS, CDR2 YFSETQ. The entire variable domain, with the rest obtained from reference TRBV5-1 and TRBJ1-6, is as follows: KAGVTQTPRYLIKTRGQQVTLSCSPISGHRSVSWYQQTPGQGLQFLFEYFSETQRNKGNFPGRFSGRQFSNSRSEMNVSTLELGDSALYLCASSPALGSPLHFGNGTRLTVT.